The source of this T cell receptor (beta chain) is a study of T cell changes during pregnancy in multiple sclerosis. The protocol was immunoSEQ multiplex PCR, while the TCRdb copy is restricted to in-frame clones and leaves out a portion. This sample yields tens of thousands of clones, of which approximately 92% are seen a single time; under 2% belongs to the top ten. The germline CDR1 and CDR2 sequences are MRHNA and SNTAGT. The CDR3 has 16 amino acids. Between the trimmed V and J ends, which lost 2 bases and 4 bases, there was a span of 17 bases. This chain links TRBV6-4 with TRBJ1-2, with D possibly TRBD1 on 5 matching bases. The TCR was taken from a female donor with multiple sclerosis, enrolled in a pregnancy study. The sample was peripheral blood, taken in the second trimester of pregnancy. The DNA of the CDR3 is TGTGCCAGCAGTGACAGTGGGGGGTCGGCTTCCTATGGCTACACCTTC. This codes for CASSDSGGSASYGYTF.